The 26 T cell receptor beta chains given below trace back to one sample, sequenced in a study of early T cells in non-severe SARS-CoV-2 infection. One entry per CDR3 protein results from TCRdb running MiXCR on the 5' RACE reads. This sample has tens of thousands of distinct CDR3 sequences; 9.3% occur once, and the top ten carry around 21%. What was sequenced was whole blood. These receptors were collected from an adult who was a healthcare worker with PCR-confirmed SARS-CoV-2 infection or an uninfected control (not recorded which).

This clonotype was recorded a few times. The chain links TRBV27 to TRBJ2-1; 8 positions agree with TRBD2. This CDR3 has 16 amino acids. V shed 2 bases, J shed 4 bases, and the junction held 7 bases outside the gene matches. Germline assignment: CDR1 MNHEY and CDR2 SMNVEV (reference sequence). The CDR3 region is CASSLILAVSYNEQFF. The CDR3 DNA reads as TGTGCCAGCAGTTTAATACTAGCGGTATCTTACAATGAGCAGTTCTTC.

The table lists this clonotype with many counts. The CDR3 loop reads CASSLRTRGYGTDTQYF. For the CDR3, the DNA is TGTGCCAGCAGCCTCAGGACCCGTGGTTATGGCACAGATACGCAGTATTTT. The chain uses TRBV3-1 and TRBJ2-3; no firm D call. V lost 4 bases and J lost 1, with 18 bases in between. The CDR3 is 17 amino acids. The V gene's germline CDR1 is LGHDT and CDR2 YNNKEL (reference sequence).

The chain employs TRBV20-1 and TRBJ1-1, with unresolved D. Per germline, CDR1 DFQATT and CDR2 SNEGSKA (reference sequence). V was clipped by 5 bases and J by 2 bases, with 12 bases between them. The CDR3 sequence is 13 residues long. The CDR3 region has the DNA TGCAGTGCTCCCTCGGCGTTTAACACTGAAGCTTTCTTT. This encodes CSAPSAFNTEAFF.

This clonotype was observed a few times. V is TRBV30 and J is TRBJ1-1; no clear D gene. V lost 3 bases and J lost 7, with 15 bases in between. Per germline, CDR1 GTSNPN and CDR2 SVGIG (reference sequence). The CDR3 loop spans 13 amino acids. The CDR3 coding sequence is TGTGCCTGGAGGGACCTGTCGCAATTTGAAGCTTTCTTT. It translates to CAWRDLSQFEAFF.

This clonotype showed up many times. This rearrangement joins TRBV29-1 to TRBJ2-1; 10 positions match TRBD1. CDR1 and CDR2 from the germline V gene are SQVTM and ANQGSEA. V was clipped by 3 bases and J by 7 bases; unmatched bases: 6. The CDR3 extends over 14 amino acids. The CDR3 bases are TGCAGCGTTGACCCGGGACAGGGGTTAAATGAGCAGTTCTTC. This translates into CSVDPGQGLNEQFF.

This clonotype was picked up a small number of times. This chain joins TRBV2 and TRBJ2-5; TRBD1 might be the D (6 bases). Germline CDR1 is SNHLY and CDR2 is FYNNEI. This CDR3 region has 14 residues. Between the trimmed V and J ends, which lost 6 bases and 2 bases, there was a span of 13 bases. The CDR3 DNA reads TGTGCCAGCAGCGCAGACAGGTATCAAGAGACCCAGTACTTC. It yields the protein CASSADRYQETQYF.

The genes are TRBV11-2 and TRBJ2-2, with 7 bases lining up with TRBD1. J gave up 6 bases and V 5 bases, and 6 bases lay outside the gene matches. Germline V lookup: CDR1 SGHAT, CDR2 FQNNGV. This CDR3 has 14 residues. The CDR3 DNA reads as TGTGCCAGCAGCCAACAGGGGACAGCCGGGGAGCTGTTTTTT. It yields the protein CASSQQGTAGELFF.

This clonotype was detected ten times or more. The chain couples TRBV7-9 to TRBJ1-6; 7 nucleotides line up with TRBD1. In germline, CDR1 is SEHNR, CDR2 FQNEAQ (reference sequence). The CDR3 extends over 16 amino acids. The V segment lost 4 bases and the J segment 6 bases; nucleotides outside the gene matches: 9. CDR3: CASSSVLRGFNSPLHF. The CDR3 nucleotides read TGTGCCAGCAGCTCGGTCCTCAGGGGGTTTAATTCACCCCTCCACTTT.

This clonotype has just a few counts. The rearrangement links TRBV20-1 to TRBJ2-1; 9 bases line up with TRBD2. The V and J ends lost 3 bases and 8 bases, in that order; junction bases with no gene match: 14. This CDR3 has 16 residues. CDR1 and CDR2 (germline): DFQATT, SNEGSKA (reference sequence). The CDR3 sequence: CSASLPIGSGGHEQFF. CDR3 bases: TGCAGTGCTAGCCTCCCCATAGGTAGCGGGGGCCATGAGCAGTTCTTC.

This clonotype was seen more than once but under ten times. This rearrangement joins TRBV4-1 to TRBJ2-5; D perhaps matches TRBD1 (7 bases). Germline V lookup: CDR1 MGHRA, CDR2 YSYEKL. The ends were cut back, 4 bases at V and 5 bases at J, with 14 bases in the middle. This CDR3 has 14 residues. The CDR3 is CASSRGDSPETQYF. The CDR3 coding sequence is TGCGCCAGCAGCCGGGGGGACAGCCCGGAGACCCAGTACTTC.

This chain joins TRBV29-1 and TRBJ2-7; the D gene is possibly TRBD1 (5 bases). Germline loops: CDR1 SQVTM, CDR2 ANQGSEA. CDR3 length: 11 amino acids. Trimming left V 4 bases short and J 1 base short, with 5 bases between. CDR3 DNA: TGCAGCGTTGGGACATCCTACGAGCAGTACTTC. Its protein product is CSVGTSYEQYF.

This clonotype was observed at least ten times. The chain has TRBV2 and TRBJ2-3; D is undetermined. In germline, CDR1 is SNHLY, CDR2 FYNNEI. Trimming pared 8 bases from V and 6 bases from J, leaving 12 bases between. This CDR3 contains 12 residues. The CDR3 region is CASASRTDTQYF. The DNA of the CDR3 is TGTGCCAGCGCTTCCCGGACGGATACGCAGTATTTT.

This clonotype appeared a few times. This is likely a read error, given that the CDR3 carries no conserved phenylalanine or tryptophan at its end. No DNA is shown, since the ends of the CDR3 on it are uncertain; the CDR3 is the one TCRdb lists. The chain couples TRBV9 to TRBJ1-1; the table assigns TRBD1, which was not confirmed against the DNA. Germline values: CDR1 SGDLS, CDR2 YYNGEE. 14 amino acids form the CDR3, both terminal residues included. CDR3 in amino acids: CASSRAGTDVEAFL.

The chain combines TRBV6-2 or TRBV6-3 with TRBJ2-7; tentatively, D is TRBD1 or TRBD2 (6 bases each). Germline CDR1 and CDR2: MNHEY and SVGEGT. This CDR3 has 12 amino acids. V was shortened by 7 bases and J by 6 bases, with 13 bases between the two germline ends. In DNA form, the CDR3 reads TGTGCCAGCAAAAGGGGGGAAGGCGAGCAGTACTTC. As protein: CASKRGEGEQYF.

In this sample, this clonotype turned up a few times. The chain's CDR3 is CASSDSLQETQYF. The DNA for the CDR3 is TGTGCCAGCAGTGACAGCCTCCAAGAGACCCAGTACTTC. This chain connects TRBV6-4 to TRBJ2-5; D gene uncertain. Looked up from germline, CDR1 is MRHNA and CDR2 is SNTAGT. V lost 2 bases and J 1 base, leaving 5 bases between the germline ends. CDR3 length equals 13 residues.

This clonotype was seen more than once but under ten times. The chain links TRBV5-1 to TRBJ2-2, with 9 bases that match TRBD1. Germline CDR1 and CDR2: SGHRS and YFSETQ. Trimming took 4 bases from V and 3 from J; bases not matched to a gene: 7. The CDR3 contains 16 residues. CDR3 amino acids: CASSPIWTGDTGELFF. In nucleotides, the CDR3 is TGCGCCAGCAGCCCCATCTGGACAGGGGACACCGGGGAGCTGTTTTTT.

The table lists this clonotype with a few counts. The V gene is TRBV11-2, the J gene TRBJ2-1; D is ambiguous. From germline, CDR1 is SGHAT and CDR2 FQNNGV. CDR3 length equals 12 residues. The V end was cut by 3 bases, the J end by 5 bases, with 5 bases between. The CDR3 reads CASSFSNNEQFF. In DNA, the CDR3 is TGTGCCAGCAGCTTTTCCAACAATGAGCAGTTCTTC.

The sample holds many counts of this clonotype. The chain couples TRBV6-1 to TRBJ2-5; TRBD2 agrees at 14 bases. The V segment lost 4 bases and the J segment 4 bases; nucleotides outside the gene matches: 5. CDR3 size: 16 residues. Germline V lookup: CDR1 MNHNS, CDR2 SASEGT. In nucleotides, the CDR3 is TGTGCCAGCAGTGGACTAGCGGGGGGGGTGTTAGAGACCCAGTACTTC. Its protein product is CASSGLAGGVLETQYF.

The gene calls are TRBV10-1 and TRBJ2-4, with D hard to call. Trimming shortened V by 10 bases and J by 8 bases, and 15 bases separated the two germline ends. This CDR3 comprises 12 residues. The V gene's germline CDR1 is WNHNN and CDR2 SYGVQD (reference sequence). CDR3 residues: CAITPVGHIQYF. The CDR3 DNA reads TGCGCCATTACCCCCGTAGGGCACATTCAGTACTTC.

V is TRBV7-9 and J is TRBJ2-5; D gene ambiguous. The V gene's germline CDR1 is SEHNR and CDR2 FQNEAQ (reference sequence). Trimming took 3 bases from V and 0 from J, leaving 5 bases between them. The CDR3 runs 13 residues. CDR3 sequence: CASSFADQETQYF. The CDR3 DNA sequence: TGTGCCAGCAGCTTTGCAGACCAAGAGACCCAGTACTTC. Full variable domain (rest looked up from reference TRBV7-9 and TRBJ2-5): DTGVSQNPRHKITKRGQNVTFRCDPISEHNRLYWYRQTLGQGPEFLTYFQNEAQLEKSRLLSDRFSAERPKGSFSTLEIQRTEQGDSAMYLCASSFADQETQYFGPGTRLLVL.

The chain uses TRBV10-3 and TRBJ2-3, with 7 bases aligning to TRBD1. CDR1 ENHRY and CDR2 SYGVKD come from the germline V gene. V dropped 7 bases and J dropped 2; count of bases not matched to a gene: 6. The CDR3 extends over 14 amino acids. The CDR3 coding sequence is TGTGCCATCAAAAGGGGGCGCGACACAGATACGCAGTATTTT. It translates to CAIKRGRDTDTQYF.

This clonotype turned up a few times. The chain employs TRBV7-8 and TRBJ1-1; possible D gene TRBD1, 5 bases. Trimming cost V 4 bases and J 3 bases, with 6 bases left between them. Germline V gene lookup returns CDR1 SGHVS and CDR2 FQNEAQ. The CDR3 loop spans 12 amino acids. CDR3 in amino acids: CASSWGDTEAFF. The CDR3, as DNA: TGTGCCAGCAGCTGGGGGGACACTGAAGCTTTCTTT. Complete variable domain (other parts from reference TRBV7-8 and TRBJ1-1): GAGVSQSPRYKVAKRGQDVALRCDPISGHVSLFWYQQALGQGPEFLTYFQNEAQLDKSGLPSDRFFAERPEGSVSTLKIQRTQQEDSAVYLCASSWGDTEAFFGQGTRLTVV.

The chain is built from TRBV7-8 and TRBJ2-3, with a possible D match to TRBD1 (6 bases). This CDR3 spans 14 amino acids. The germline gives CDR1 SGHVS, CDR2 FQNEAQ. V was shortened by 7 bases and J by 2 bases, with 13 bases between the two germline ends. DNA of the CDR3: TGTGCCAGCACCCCGGGACAACACACAGATACGCAGTATTTT. Its protein product is CASTPGQHTDTQYF.

The chain links TRBV29-1 to TRBJ2-1; 7 positions match TRBD2. The length of the CDR3 is 12 residues. Germline CDR1 is SQVTM and CDR2 is ANQGSEA. Trimming at V came to 4 bases and at J to 10 bases, leaving 7 bases not matched to a gene. In DNA form, the CDR3 reads TGCAGCGTTGTGGCCCCGCGGGGGGAGCAGTTCTTC. This translates into CSVVAPRGEQFF.

V and J are TRBV10-3 and TRBJ1-3; tentatively, D is TRBD1 (6 bases). Germline-derived CDR1 and CDR2 are ENHRY and SYGVKD. Trimming removed 5 bases from V and 4 bases from J, with 15 bases in between. The CDR3 has 15 amino acids. CDR3: CAISPGQSAGNTIYF. As DNA, the CDR3 is TGTGCCATCAGTCCCGGACAGAGCGCCGGAAACACCATATATTTT.

The chain couples TRBV20-1 to TRBJ2-3; D ambiguous. This CDR3 spans 14 amino acids. Per the germline V gene, CDR1 is DFQATT and CDR2 is SNEGSKA (reference sequence). V lost 3 bases, J lost 2 bases, and 12 bases lay in between. CDR3 bases: TGCAGTGCTAGCCTATCGGGTCCCACAGATACGCAGTATTTT. This codes for CSASLSGPTDTQYF.